This entry lists 8 T cell receptor beta chains sequenced from one sample in a study of cytomegalovirus exposure and HLA in healthy donors. The PCR was carried out with 60 Vbeta primers and 13 Jbeta primers. Profiling relied on immunoSEQ multiplex PCR, and the TCRdb table lists in-frame clones only, not all of them. The sample has some 70,000 clones, around 78% seen once; the top ten hold approximately 5.8%. The specimen sequenced was PBMCs. These receptors originate from a man aged 50 to 59 in good health and CMV-seronegative.

This clone has a handful of counts. The genes are TRBV6-1 and TRBJ1-1, with D possibly TRBD1 on 6 matching bases. Trimming took off 5 bases at V and 2 bases at J, with 12 bases between the two ends. Per the germline V gene, CDR1 is MNHNS and CDR2 is SASEGT. The CDR3 covers 14 residues. The CDR3 spells CASSQQGFNTEAFF. CDR3 nucleotide sequence: TGTGCCAGCAGTCAACAGGGATTTAACACTGAAGCTTTCTTT.

CDR3 DNA: TGTGCCAGCAGTTTGGATCGGGCCAGGGGGTCCCGGGGCACTGAAGCTTTCTTT. Amino acid sequence: CASSLDRARGSRGTEAFF. V usage is TRBV27 and J usage is TRBJ1-1, with 7 bases matching TRBD1. The CDR3 loop spans 18 amino acids. V shed 3 bases and J 4 bases; nucleotides not matched to a gene: 17. The germline V gene has CDR1 MNHEY and CDR2 SMNVEV (reference sequence).

For this clone: A read error may account for a junction end that differs from germline. The J gene is TRBJ1-2, the V gene TRBV30; tentatively, D is TRBD1 (5 bases). The CDR3 runs to 11 residues. CDR1 and CDR2 (germline): GTSNPN, SVGIG (reference sequence). This CDR3 reads CAWSVQVGRVF. The CDR3 DNA follows: TGTGCCTGGAGTGTACAGGTCGGGAGGGTCTTC.

This clone has just one count. The chain uses TRBV5-1 and TRBJ2-7; TRBD1 aligns across 8 bases. CDR3 length: 13 residues. Trimming cost V 4 bases and J 2 bases; bases outside gene matches: 2. Germline CDR1 SGHRS, CDR2 YFSETQ. Here the CDR3 reads CASSTDRAYEQYF. CDR3 sequence (DNA): TGCGCCAGCAGCACGGACAGGGCCTACGAGCAGTACTTC.

This CDR3 is CAISHGRDNEQYF. Written as DNA, the CDR3 is TGTGCCATCTCCCACGGCAGGGATAACGAGCAGTACTTC. This chain joins TRBV10-3 and TRBJ2-7, with D possibly being TRBD1 (5 bases). This CDR3 is built from 13 residues. V dropped 8 bases and J dropped 5 bases, with 16 bases sitting between them. Per germline, CDR1 ENHRY and CDR2 SYGVKD.

On this clone: An end of the junction does not agree with germline; a read error may underlie this. The same CDR3 arises from other DNA sequences in this sample as well. This chain uses TRBV4-3 with TRBJ1-4; D is unresolved. Germline V CDR1 and CDR2: LGHNA, YSLEER. This CDR3 has 13 residues. In DNA form, the CDR3 reads TGCGCCAGCAGCCAAGATGGAGGGCTAAAACTGTTTTTC. It codes for CASSQDGGLKLFF.

This clone showed up just once. The V and J genes are TRBV6-6 and TRBJ1-1; 7 bases map to TRBD1. J gave up 1 base and V 11 bases, and 13 bases lay outside the gene matches. Per the germline V gene, CDR1 is MNHNY and CDR2 is SVGAGI (reference sequence). The CDR3 contains 15 residues. The CDR3 region is CAGKAAGQTNTEAFF. CDR3 DNA: TGTGCCGGGAAAGCCGCGGGACAGACGAACACTGAAGCTTTCTTT.

This clone appeared a few times. The chain combines TRBV28 with TRBJ2-3; the match to TRBD2 covers 8 bases. This CDR3 comprises 12 residues. CDR1 is MDHEN, CDR2 SYDVKM, per germline. J was trimmed by 4 bases and V by 11 bases; bases with no gene match: 5. The CDR3 DNA reads TGTGCCTCGGGGGGGGGTGCAGATACGCAGTATTTT. It is translated as CASGGGADTQYF.